This T cell receptor (beta chain) originates from a study of blood T cell repertoires in COVID-19. Unmatched junction bases numbered 7, after V lost 6 bases and J lost 5 bases. Germline V lookup: CDR1 LNHDA, CDR2 SQIVND (reference sequence). This CDR3 region has 13 residues. Per the original methods: How many nucleated cells were present was estimated from reference gene primer amplification. TCRdb keeps only in-frame clones here, not all; method: immunoSEQ multiplex PCR. That table gives V, J and clone size, and the DNA gave D and trimming. Of around 72,000 clones in the sample, more than 80% were seen once.

V gene TRBV19 combines with J gene TRBJ2-7, with 7 bases matching TRBD1. Sequencing was done on a sample of peripheral blood. This receptor was obtained from a woman in her seventies with acute or convalescent COVID-19. The CDR3 loop is CASRRTGSNEQYF. The DNA for the CDR3 is TGTGCCAGTAGGAGGACAGGATCAAACGAGCAGTACTTC.